These 30 T cell receptor beta chains share one sample of origin, sequenced in a study of shared clonotypes between healthy human individuals (dated by TCRdb to 2020 to 2022). Preparation of the library involved the immunoSEQ multiplex PCR assay. Sourced from immuneACCESS, this table was stored by TCRdb with only in-frame sequences that have V and J called. A share of the clones is absent; for the studies checked, an unresolved V gene accounts for under half, and the remainder has no known explanation. For this sample the table gives 2 million to 2.5 million clones, of which about 94% were detected only once. Clones ranked in the top ten supply 0.13% of the sample. Specimen: naive CD4+ T cells sorted from blood. The meaning of the sample's cell subset or site label: CD45RA+ positively selected. Receptors originate from a man in his late teens or twenties in good health.

The chain links TRBV5-4 to TRBJ1-3; D perhaps matches TRBD1 (5 bases). The CDR3 totals 18 residues. Germline V gene lookup returns CDR1 SGHNT and CDR2 YYREEE (reference sequence). Trimming left V 0 bases short and J 2 bases short, with 18 bases between. The CDR3 here is CASSLGPDQGLTGNTIYF. CDR3 DNA: TGTGCCAGCAGCTTGGGCCCTGATCAGGGTTTAACTGGAAACACCATATATTTT.

To note about this clone: The same CDR3 is also encoded by other DNA sequences in this sample. V usage is TRBV27 and J usage is TRBJ2-7, with 8 bases fitting TRBD1. CDR1 is MNHEY and CDR2 is SMNVEV in the germline V gene (reference sequence). CDR3 length: 14 amino acids. With V trimmed by 4 bases and J by 2 bases, 4 bases remained unmatched. The CDR3 DNA reads as TGTGCCAGCAGTTCAGGACAGGGTACCTACGAGCAGTACTTC. It yields the protein CASSSGQGTYEQYF.

The gene calls are TRBV5-4 and TRBJ2-1; TRBD2 matches 15 bases. The germline V gene encodes CDR1 SGHNT and CDR2 YYREEE (reference sequence). The CDR3 contains 18 residues. J was trimmed by 0 bases and V by 4 bases; bases with no gene match: 5. CDR3 nucleotides: TGTGCCAGCAGCCAGGGACTAGCGGGGGGTTACTCCTACAATGAGCAGTTCTTC. Protein: CASSQGLAGGYSYNEQFF.

The rearrangement links TRBV9 to TRBJ2-4; 7 bases are a match to TRBD2. This CDR3 spans 18 amino acids. V lost 0 bases to trimming and J lost 0 bases; unmatched junction nucleotides: 9. In germline, CDR1 is SGDLS, CDR2 YYNGEE. The CDR3 here is CASSVGGEGTVAKNIQYF. The DNA for the CDR3 is TGTGCCAGCAGCGTAGGCGGGGAGGGGACCGTAGCCAAAAACATTCAGTACTTC. Filled out from reference TRBV9 and TRBJ2-4, the complete variable domain reads DSGVTQTPKHLITATGQRVTLRCSPRSGDLSVYWYQQSLDQGLQFLIQYYNGEERAKGNILERFSAQQFPDLHSELNLSSLELGDSALYFCASSVGGEGTVAKNIQYFGAGTRLSVL.

The J gene is TRBJ2-4, the V gene TRBV9; maybe TRBD1 (5 bases). CDR1 and CDR2 from the germline V gene are SGDLS and YYNGEE. Trimming pared 0 bases from V and 0 bases from J, leaving 16 bases between. CDR3 length: 18 residues. CDR3 sequence reads: CASSVGPMTDLAKNIQYF. CDR3 nucleotides: TGTGCCAGCAGCGTAGGGCCTATGACAGACCTAGCCAAAAACATTCAGTACTTC.

V is TRBV29-1 and J is TRBJ1-6; 10 positions agree with TRBD1. Germline V gene lookup returns CDR1 SQVTM and CDR2 ANQGSEA. This CDR3 region has 19 residues. The V segment lost 8 bases and the J segment 0 bases; nucleotides outside the gene matches: 16. This CDR3 is CSSPDSPGTGASYNSPLHF. For the CDR3, the DNA is TGCAGCAGTCCCGACTCGCCCGGGACAGGGGCCTCCTATAATTCACCCCTCCACTTT. The entire variable domain, with the rest obtained from reference TRBV29-1 and TRBJ1-6, is as follows: SAVISQKPSRDICQRGTSLTIQCQVDSQVTMMFWYRQQPGQSLTLIATANQGSEATYESGFVIDKFPISRPNLTFSTLTVSNMSPEDSSIYLCSSPDSPGTGASYNSPLHFGNGTRLTVT.

The V call is TRBV5-1, the J call TRBJ1-1; weak D call: TRBD1 (5 bases). The V end lost 3 bases, the J end lost 3 bases, and 18 bases lay between the germline ends. Germline CDR1 SGHRS, CDR2 YFSETQ. The CDR3 is 16 residues long. CDR3 sequence (DNA): TGCGCCAGCAGCTGGGATGGACACAGCCGAGACACTGAAGCTTTCTTT. Protein product: CASSWDGHSRDTEAFF.

As regards this clone: One end of the junction varies from germline; a read error may be responsible. This CDR3 is CATSPGEAAINNF. The CDR3 DNA sequence: TGTGCCACCAGCCCAGGGGAAGCAGCGATCAACAACTTC. The chain joins TRBV15 to TRBJ1-2, with a tentative D call TRBD1 (6 bases). The germline CDR1 and CDR2 sequences are LNHNV and YYDKDF (reference sequence). This CDR3 has 13 amino acids. Full variable domain (outside the CDR3, taken from reference TRBV15 and TRBJ1-2): DAMVIQNPRYQVTQFGKPVTLSCSQTLNHNVMYWYQQKSSQAPKLLFHYYDKDFNNEADTPDNFQSRRPNTSFCFLDIRSPGLGDTAMYLCATSPGEAAINNFGSGTRLTVV.

The chain carries TRBV2 and TRBJ1-5; weak D call: TRBD1 (5 bases). This CDR3 has 13 residues. The ends were cut back, 4 bases at V and 6 bases at J, with 10 bases in the middle. Germline CDR1 and CDR2: SNHLY and FYNNEI. CDR3 in DNA: TGTGCCAGCAGTGCGCAGGGCGGTCAGCCCCAGCATTTT. Protein product: CASSAQGGQPQHF.

The chain is built from TRBV5-1 and TRBJ2-6; D unresolved. The germline V gene encodes CDR1 SGHRS and CDR2 YFSETQ. The V end lost 2 bases, the J end lost 2 bases, and 11 bases lay between the germline ends. The CDR3 is 16 residues long. CDR3 region: CASSFLVLAGANVLTF. The CDR3 nucleotides are TGCGCCAGCAGCTTCCTGGTCCTCGCTGGGGCCAACGTCCTGACTTTC.

The chain uses TRBV7-2 and TRBJ2-1; D gene uncertain. Germline CDR1 SGHTA, CDR2 FQGNSA. The germline V and J ends were trimmed by 3 bases and 2 bases, with 11 bases remaining between them. This CDR3 is built from 15 residues. CDR3 residues: CASSLFVAPYNEQFF. The CDR3 DNA is TGTGCCAGCAGCTTGTTTGTCGCTCCCTACAATGAGCAGTTCTTC. Looking up the rest from reference TRBV7-2 and TRBJ2-1 gives the full variable domain: GAGVSQSPSNKVTEKGKDVELRCDPISGHTALYWYRQSLGQGLEFLIYFQGNSAPDKSGLPSDRFSAERTGGSVSTLTIQRTQQEDSAVYLCASSLFVAPYNEQFFGPGTRLTVL.

This chain connects TRBV5-6 to TRBJ1-2, with 8 bases that match TRBD1. The V and J ends lost 4 bases and 7 bases, in that order; junction bases with no gene match: 9. Germline V gene sequence: CDR1 SGHDT, CDR2 YYEEEE. There are 14 residues in the CDR3. Here the CDR3 reads CASSPDRAFLGYTF. Written as DNA, the CDR3 is TGTGCCAGCAGCCCGGACAGGGCCTTTCTTGGCTACACCTTC.

The gene calls are TRBV19 and TRBJ1-1; D gene ambiguous. There are 15 residues in the CDR3. The germline V and J ends were trimmed by 7 bases and 4 bases, with 19 bases remaining between them. In germline, CDR1 is LNHDA, CDR2 SQIVND (reference sequence). The CDR3 DNA reads TGTGCCAGTACCTATCAAGGGAATCTAGCCACTGAAGCTTTCTTT. Encoded protein: CASTYQGNLATEAFF.

The chain links TRBV9 to TRBJ2-1; 8 nucleotides agree with TRBD2. There are 17 residues in the CDR3. After removal of 0 bases from V and 0 bases from J, the junction contained 5 bases not matched to a gene. Germline CDR1 and CDR2: SGDLS and YYNGEE. The CDR3 nucleotides read TGTGCCAGCAGCGTAGCTTCCCTAGCGGGCTCCTACAATGAGCAGTTCTTC. It codes for CASSVASLAGSYNEQFF.

This sequence joins TRBV7-2 and TRBJ1-6; D perhaps matches TRBD1 (6 bases). Germline V gene sequence: CDR1 SGHTA, CDR2 FQGNSA. V dropped 5 bases and J dropped 9 bases, with 14 bases sitting between them. The CDR3 sequence is 14 residues long. The CDR3 nucleotides are TGTGCCAGCAGCACACAGGGTGAAAGTTCACCCCTCCACTTT. As protein: CASSTQGESSPLHF. Supplemented by reference TRBV7-2 and TRBJ1-6, the full variable domain reads GAGVSQSPSNKVTEKGKDVELRCDPISGHTALYWYRQSLGQGLEFLIYFQGNSAPDKSGLPSDRFSAERTGGSVSTLTIQRTQQEDSAVYLCASSTQGESSPLHFGNGTRLTVT.

The chain carries TRBV11-2 and TRBJ2-7, with D possibly matching TRBD1 (5 bases). Germline lookup yields CDR1 SGHAT and CDR2 FQNNGV. Deletions cut 1 base from V and 4 bases from J, with 11 bases between. The CDR3 has 14 residues. For the CDR3, the DNA is TGTGCCAGCAGCTTAGTGGCAGGGTGGTACGAGCAGTACTTC. Protein sequence: CASSLVAGWYEQYF.

This chain connects TRBV6-6 to TRBJ2-3; a possible D gene is TRBD2 (5 bases). The germline gives CDR1 MNHNY, CDR2 SVGAGI (reference sequence). V gave up 0 bases and J gave up 10 bases, with 8 bases separating them. The length of the CDR3 is 12 residues. CDR3 protein: CASSYSSGPQYF. The CDR3 DNA sequence: TGTGCCAGCAGTTACTCCAGCGGACCGCAGTATTTT.

The chain has TRBV2 and TRBJ2-3; no firm D call. Germline V CDR1 and CDR2: SNHLY, FYNNEI. Trimming removed 8 bases from V and 0 bases from J, with 12 bases in between. CDR3 length: 14 amino acids. CDR3 sequence reads: CASRLLGSTDTQYF. In DNA, the CDR3 is TGTGCCAGCCGCCTATTGGGTAGCACAGATACGCAGTATTTT.

The CDR3 coding sequence is TGTGCCAGCAGCTTGAAGCAGGAACCTAGCACAGATACGCAGTATTTT. This sequence encodes CASSLKQEPSTDTQYF. This chain connects TRBV5-4 to TRBJ2-3; D ambiguous. The CDR3 consists of 16 residues. Looked up from germline, CDR1 is SGHNT and CDR2 is YYREEE (reference sequence). With 1 base removed from V and 0 bases from J, the gap between germline ends came to 12 bases.

This clone is a singleton in its sample. The rearrangement joins TRBV5-4 to TRBJ1-4; 7 bases align to TRBD1. The CDR3 has 16 residues. Germline trimming cut 3 bases from V and 5 bases from J; bases unmatched to any gene: 10. In germline, CDR1 is SGHNT, CDR2 YYREEE (reference sequence). The CDR3 DNA follows: TGTGCCAGCAGCTCCCGGAACAGGGGAACCAATGAAAAACTGTTTTTT. It specifies CASSSRNRGTNEKLFF.

J is TRBJ2-6 and V is TRBV6-5, with no clear D. CDR1 is MNHEY and CDR2 is SVGAGI in the germline V gene. With 6 bases removed from V and 1 base from J, the gap between germline ends came to 10 bases. This CDR3 comprises 15 residues. CDR3 sequence (DNA): TGTGCCAGCAGACTGAGCCCGTCTGGGGCCAACGTCCTGACTTTC. Protein: CASRLSPSGANVLTF.

This chain links TRBV6-1 with TRBJ2-5; 7 bases match TRBD2. Germline CDR1 and CDR2: MNHNS and SASEGT. Trimming at V came to 10 bases and at J to 5 bases, leaving 4 bases not matched to a gene. The CDR3 has 11 amino acids. The CDR3: CAMAGDETQYF. CDR3 nucleotide sequence: TGTGCCATGGCGGGGGACGAGACCCAGTACTTC.

This chain's CDR3 is CASSLASGVGSYGYTF. The DNA of the CDR3 is TGTGCCAGCAGCTTAGCTTCGGGGGTAGGTTCGTATGGCTACACCTTC. V and J are TRBV7-2 and TRBJ1-2; maybe TRBD1 (5 bases). The CDR3 extends over 16 amino acids. V dropped 0 bases and J dropped 5 bases, with 16 bases sitting between them. Germline values: CDR1 SGHTA, CDR2 FQGNSA.

The chain is built from TRBV5-6 and TRBJ1-1, with 8 bases identical to TRBD1. The CDR3 length is 16 residues. The V and J ends lost 3 bases and 4 bases, in that order; junction bases with no gene match: 11. Germline CDR1 is SGHDT and CDR2 is YYEEEE. The CDR3 region is CASSSTGAKRGTEAFF. In DNA, the CDR3 is TGTGCCAGCAGCTCGACAGGGGCCAAACGGGGCACTGAAGCTTTCTTT. Supplemented by reference TRBV5-6 and TRBJ1-1, the full variable domain reads DAGVTQSPTHLIKTRGQQVTLRCSPKSGHDTVSWYQQALGQGPQFIFQYYEEEERQRGNFPDRFSGHQFPNYSSELNVNALLLGDSALYLCASSSTGAKRGTEAFFGQGTRLTVV.

This chain uses TRBV5-1 with TRBJ1-1, with D possibly matching TRBD1 (6 bases). Germline assignment: CDR1 SGHRS and CDR2 YFSETQ. The CDR3 is 15 residues long. Between the trimmed V and J ends, which lost 4 bases and 4 bases, there was a span of 17 bases. DNA for the CDR3: TGCGCCAGCAGCCGGGAGGACAGTACCGTCACTGAAGCTTTCTTT. It translates to CASSREDSTVTEAFF.

The chain combines TRBV5-6 with TRBJ2-1; D may be TRBD2 (6 bases). This CDR3 contains 15 residues. Trimming shortened V by 3 bases and J by 6 bases, and 16 bases separated the two germline ends. Germline loops: CDR1 SGHDT, CDR2 YYEEEE. The DNA of the CDR3 is TGTGCCAGCAGCTCCCCCGGGGGAGTGGTCAATGAGCAGTTCTTC. This encodes CASSSPGGVVNEQFF.

CDR3 bases: TGTGCCAGCTCAACGACTAGCGGGGAGAACACCGGGGAGCTGTTTTTT. This sequence encodes CASSTTSGENTGELFF. V usage is TRBV18 and J usage is TRBJ2-2; 11 bases match TRBD2. V lost 5 bases, J lost 1 base, and 3 bases stayed unmatched. CDR1 is KGHSH and CDR2 is LQKENI in the germline V gene. This CDR3 region has 16 residues. Supplemented by reference TRBV18 and TRBJ2-2, the full variable domain reads NAGVMQNPRHLVRRRGQEARLRCSPMKGHSHVYWYRQLPEEGLKFMVYLQKENIIDESGMPKERFSAEFPKEGPSILRIQQVVRGDSAAYFCASSTTSGENTGELFFGEGSRLTVL.

The chain combines TRBV19 with TRBJ2-1; TRBD2 is a possible D gene (5 bases). Germline V gene lookup returns CDR1 LNHDA and CDR2 SQIVND (reference sequence). The CDR3 length is 15 residues. V shed 4 bases and J shed 0 bases, with 10 bases lying between them. The CDR3 sequence: CASSRGGSSYNEQFF. CDR3 DNA sequence: TGTGCCAGTAGTAGAGGTGGGAGCTCCTACAATGAGCAGTTCTTC. Complete variable domain (other parts from reference TRBV19 and TRBJ2-1): DGGITQSPKYLFRKEGQNVTLSCEQNLNHDAMYWYRQDPGQGLRLIYYSQIVNDFQKGDIAEGYSVSREKKESFPLTVTSAQKNPTAFYLCASSRGGSSYNEQFFGPGTRLTVL.

The genes are TRBV5-1 and TRBJ2-3, with a possible D match to TRBD1 (6 bases). CDR1 and CDR2 from the germline V gene are SGHRS and YFSETQ. CDR3 length equals 15 residues. Trimming pared 4 bases from V and 2 bases from J, leaving 14 bases between. CDR3 nucleotide sequence: TGCGCCAGCAGCCCTTTACAGGGAAACACAGATACGCAGTATTTT. This sequence encodes CASSPLQGNTDTQYF.

V is TRBV5-4 and J is TRBJ2-7, with 14 bases fitting TRBD2. J lost 0 bases, V lost 3 bases, and 8 bases had no gene match. CDR1 and CDR2 (germline): SGHNT, YYREEE (reference sequence). The CDR3 runs 18 residues. The DNA of the CDR3 is TGTGCCAGCAGCTCGGGACTAGCGGGGGCCTTGAGCTCCTACGAGCAGTACTTC. It specifies CASSSGLAGALSSYEQYF.